The 2 T cell receptor beta chains presented below share a single source sample, sequenced in a study of tumor-infiltrating lymphocytes in primary liver carcinoma. Both RNA and DNA were isolated together from around 20-30 mg of bulk tissue that had not been sorted. TCR beta cDNA was made from 400 to 500 ng total RNA with a constant-region primer. Sequencing libraries for TCR beta derived from three nested multiplex PCR rounds that used slightly modified ARM-PCR. The first two PCR rounds, approximately 10 cycles each, used TRBV1-TRBV30 forward primers and a C-beta reverse primer. TCRdb re-called the multiplex PCR reads with MiXCR, one entry per CDR3 protein. The sample has approximately 80,000 distinct CDR3 sequences, roughly 72% seen once. Sequencing was carried out using tumor-adjacent normal liver tissue. These receptors came from a man in his forties or fifties with primary liver carcinoma and hepatitis B virus infection.

This clonotype has only one observation. One end of the junction does not line up with germline, which may come from a read error. The J gene is TRBJ2-7, the V gene TRBV28, with no clear D. Per germline, CDR1 MDHEN and CDR2 SYDVKM. The CDR3 is made up of 11 amino acids. CDR3 amino acids: CTSSWDYEQYF. As DNA, the CDR3 is TGTACCAGCAGTTGGGACTACGAGCAGTACTTC.

The chain combines TRBV28 with TRBJ2-1; possibly TRBD1 or TRBD2 for D (5 bases each). The CDR3 consists of 14 residues. V was pared by 7 bases and J by 10 bases, with 20 bases between. The germline CDR1 and CDR2 sequences are MDHEN and SYDVKM. The CDR3: CASNLASQGVEQFF. The CDR3 DNA is TGTGCCAGCAACCTGGCCTCTCAGGGAGTGGAGCAGTTCTTC.